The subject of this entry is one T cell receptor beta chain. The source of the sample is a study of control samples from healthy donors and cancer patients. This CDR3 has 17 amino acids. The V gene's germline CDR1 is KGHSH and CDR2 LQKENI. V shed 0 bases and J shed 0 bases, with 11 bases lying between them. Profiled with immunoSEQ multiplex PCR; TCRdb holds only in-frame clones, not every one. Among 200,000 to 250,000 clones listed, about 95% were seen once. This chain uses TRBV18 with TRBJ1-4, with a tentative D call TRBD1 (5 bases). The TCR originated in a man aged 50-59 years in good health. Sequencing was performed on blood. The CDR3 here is CASSPPPWGTTNEKLFF. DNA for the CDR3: TGTGCCAGCTCACCACCCCCGTGGGGGACAACTAATGAAAAACTGTTTTTT.